This T cell receptor (beta chain) was found in a study of CD8+ T cells in alopecia areata. This clone has just a few counts. As for treatment: oral pan-JAK inhibitor, 5-10 mg twice daily. Reverse transcribed after extraction, RNA yielded cDNA as the sequencing template. Sequenced by immunoSEQ multiplex PCR; TCRdb stores in-frame clones only, minus some. The sample has roughly 170,000 clones; about three fifths are singletons. The input for sequencing was CD8+ T cells sorted from blood, taken at week 24, from a patient treated with tofacitinib. The clonotype was recovered from a human donor with alopecia areata.

The CDR3 DNA reads as TGTGCCAGCAGCCGGGGAAGGGATCGGCAGCCCCAGCATTTT. Encoded protein: CASSRGRDRQPQHF. The V gene is TRBV13, the J gene TRBJ1-5; D is uncertain. V lost 5 bases and J 7 bases, leaving 15 bases between the germline ends. The CDR3 consists of 14 residues. In germline, CDR1 is PRHDT, CDR2 FYEKMQ (reference sequence).